The 20 T cell receptor beta chains in this list originate from one sample, sequenced in a study of early T cells in non-severe SARS-CoV-2 infection. TCRdb called the 5' RACE reads again in MiXCR, with one record for every CDR3 protein. The sample has about 33,000 distinct CDR3 sequences, less than 6.5% seen once. Sequenced sample: whole blood. These receptors were taken from an adult who was a healthcare worker with PCR-confirmed SARS-CoV-2 infection or an uninfected control (not recorded which).

This clonotype was observed many times. This chain links TRBV20-1 with TRBJ1-2; 9 bases map to TRBD1. Germline loops: CDR1 DFQATT, CDR2 SNEGSKA (reference sequence). CDR3 length: 16 residues. V lost 3 bases and J lost 3; bases outside the gene matches: 11. For the CDR3, the DNA is TGCAGTGCTAGCCCCGGGACAGGGTTGGGTCACTATGGCTACACCTTC. This encodes CSASPGTGLGHYGYTF.

In its sample, this clonotype was seen a few times. In nucleotides, the CDR3 is TGTGCCAGCAGTCCAGCCGGGACAGGGAATTACGAGCAGTACTTC. This encodes CASSPAGTGNYEQYF. The J gene is TRBJ2-7, the V gene TRBV28, with 9 nucleotides matching TRBD1. Germline loops: CDR1 MDHEN, CDR2 SYDVKM. After removal of 5 bases from V and 4 bases from J, the junction contained 9 bases not matched to a gene. The CDR3 is made up of 15 amino acids. The variable domain in full, with the rest retrieved from reference TRBV28 and TRBJ2-7, is DVKVTQSSRYLVKRTGEKVFLECVQDMDHENMFWYRQDPGLGLRLIYFSYDVKMKEKGDIPEGYSVSREKKERFSLILESASTNQTSMYLCASSPAGTGNYEQYFGPGTRLTVT.

Many counts were recorded for this clonotype. J is TRBJ2-7 and V is TRBV28; D possibly uses TRBD1 or TRBD2 (5 bases each). V shed 7 bases and J shed 6 bases, with 16 bases lying between them. The CDR3 totals 13 residues. CDR1 is MDHEN, CDR2 SYDVKM, per germline. The CDR3 region has the DNA TGTGCCAGCACCCGGGACCGAGGCTTCGAGCAGTACTTC. The encoded protein is CASTRDRGFEQYF.

CDR3 sequence reads: CASRPTGTEAFF. Written as DNA, the CDR3 is TGTGCCAGCAGACCTACAGGGACTGAAGCTTTCTTT. The chain carries TRBV11-2 and TRBJ1-1; perhaps TRBD1 as D (6 bases). The V gene's germline CDR1 is SGHAT and CDR2 FQNNGV. The CDR3 extends over 12 amino acids. Between the trimmed V and J ends, which lost 6 bases and 5 bases, there was a span of 10 bases.

This clonotype was observed a handful of times. V and J are TRBV20-1 and TRBJ1-4; 8 bases fit TRBD1. Germline V gene sequence: CDR1 DFQATT, CDR2 SNEGSKA (reference sequence). The CDR3 is made up of 20 amino acids. Unmatched junction bases numbered 26, after V lost 1 base and J lost 10 bases. This chain's CDR3 is CSARVYSFAPGQDPPGKLFF. In DNA form, the CDR3 reads TGCAGTGCTAGAGTTTATAGTTTTGCTCCGGGACAGGACCCACCTGGAAAACTGTTTTTT.

This clonotype was counted between two and nine times. The chain combines TRBV5-6 with TRBJ1-6; 7 positions match TRBD1. In germline, CDR1 is SGHDT, CDR2 YYEEEE. This CDR3 comprises 17 residues. Germline trimming cut 1 base from V and 7 bases from J; bases unmatched to any gene: 11. CDR3 DNA: TGTGCCAGCAGCTTGATAAAAGGGGGCGCCGTAAATTCACCCCTCCACTTT. Its protein product is CASSLIKGGAVNSPLHF.

V usage is TRBV6-1 and J usage is TRBJ1-5; maybe TRBD1 (6 bases). The CDR3 consists of 14 residues. V shed 3 bases and J shed 7 bases, with 13 bases lying between them. Germline V gene lookup returns CDR1 MNHNS and CDR2 SASEGT. In DNA, the CDR3 is TGTGCCAGCAGTGATTATCGGGGGCAACAGCCCCAGCATTTT. As protein: CASSDYRGQQPQHF.

This clonotype came up many times. The chain couples TRBV7-8 to TRBJ1-2, with 9 nucleotides matching TRBD1. Germline CDR1 SGHVS, CDR2 FQNEAQ. J lost 4 bases, V lost 1 base, and 1 base had no gene match. The CDR3 runs to 14 residues. The CDR3 nucleotides read TGTGCCAGCAGCTTAGGGGGACAGGGCTATGGCTACACCTTC. Translation: CASSLGGQGYGYTF.

This clonotype came up many times. The chain carries TRBV7-8 and TRBJ2-7; 8 bases agree with TRBD1. This CDR3 comprises 13 residues. CDR1 is SGHVS, CDR2 FQNEAQ, per germline. V lost 6 bases, J lost 5 bases, and 6 bases stayed unmatched. In DNA form, the CDR3 reads TGTGCCAGCAGAACCGGGACAGGAAACGAGCAGTACTTC. Protein sequence: CASRTGTGNEQYF.

This clonotype was observed at least ten times. This sequence joins TRBV12-3 or TRBV12-4 and TRBJ1-5; 9 positions agree with TRBD1. V shed 1 base and J 6 bases; nucleotides not matched to a gene: 4. This CDR3 spans 15 amino acids. Here the CDR3 DNA reads TGTGCCAGCAGTTTAGGTGGACAGGGGAGTCAGCCCCAGCATTTT. Translation: CASSLGGQGSQPQHF.

This clonotype was observed at least ten times. The chain joins TRBV6-2 or TRBV6-3 to TRBJ1-5; D is unresolved. The CDR3 sequence is 14 residues long. The germline V gene has CDR1 MNHEY and CDR2 SVGEGT. The V and J ends lost 2 bases and 4 bases respectively, with 9 bases between them. CDR3 in amino acids: CASSYEVRNQPQHF. As DNA, the CDR3 is TGTGCCAGCAGTTACGAAGTCAGGAATCAGCCCCAGCATTTT.

This clonotype was picked up a small number of times. The V and J genes are TRBV6-5 and TRBJ2-7, with D possibly matching TRBD1 (5 bases). The length of the CDR3 is 16 residues. V lost 6 bases and J 0 bases, leaving 18 bases between the germline ends. Germline loops: CDR1 MNHEY, CDR2 SVGAGI. In DNA, the CDR3 is TGTGCCAGCAGAGACTCCCAGGGCAAGAGCTCCTACGAGCAGTACTTC. This sequence encodes CASRDSQGKSSYEQYF.

This clonotype appeared many times. V usage is TRBV5-4 and J usage is TRBJ2-2, with TRBD2 matching 9 bases. The CDR3 covers 15 residues. The germline CDR1 and CDR2 sequences are SGHNT and YYREEE (reference sequence). The V and J ends lost 6 bases and 4 bases, in that order; junction bases with no gene match: 7. CDR3 amino acids: CASTSLAGSTGELFF. The CDR3 bases are TGTGCCAGCACGTCCCTAGCGGGGAGCACCGGGGAGCTGTTTTTT. Using reference TRBV5-4 and TRBJ2-2 for the parts outside the CDR3, the full variable domain is ETGVTQSPTHLIKTRGQQVTLRCSSQSGHNTVSWYQQALGQGPQFIFQYYREEENGRGNFPPRFSGLQFPNYSSELNVNALELDDSALYLCASTSLAGSTGELFFGEGSRLTVL.

This clonotype appeared many times. The chain is built from TRBV7-3 and TRBJ2-3, with 7 bases lining up with TRBD2. Germline-derived CDR1 and CDR2 are SGHTA and FQGTGA. Trimming took 4 bases from V and 4 from J; bases not matched to a gene: 5. The CDR3 is 14 amino acids. The CDR3 region is CASSYSTSSDTQYF. For the CDR3, the DNA is TGTGCCAGCAGCTACTCGACTAGCTCAGATACGCAGTATTTT.

This clonotype was counted at least ten times. This sequence joins TRBV29-1 and TRBJ1-1; 9 bases map to TRBD1. Germline CDR1 and CDR2: SQVTM and ANQGSEA. J was trimmed by 0 bases and V by 6 bases; bases with no gene match: 5. CDR3 length equals 14 residues. The CDR3 DNA is TGCAGCGTCGGGACAGGGAGCCTGAACACTGAAGCTTTCTTT. Its protein product is CSVGTGSLNTEAFF.

This chain links TRBV5-8 with TRBJ2-1; 10 nucleotides line up with TRBD2. Germline CDR1 reads SGHTS; CDR2 reads YDEGEE. J gave up 10 bases and V 4 bases, and 8 bases lay outside the gene matches. This CDR3 is 14 amino acids long. CDR3 amino acids: CASSASGGPREQFF. The CDR3 region has the DNA TGTGCCAGCAGCGCTAGCGGGGGCCCACGGGAGCAGTTCTTC.

Many counts were recorded for this clonotype. The chain is built from TRBV3-1 and TRBJ2-1; 9 bases agree with TRBD2. Germline CDR1 LGHDT, CDR2 YNNKEL (reference sequence). This CDR3 has 18 residues. V lost 0 bases, J lost 3 bases, and 9 bases stayed unmatched. The CDR3 protein is CASSQDSASGEYYNEQFF. DNA for the CDR3: TGTGCCAGCAGCCAAGATAGCGCTAGCGGGGAGTACTACAATGAGCAGTTCTTC.

This clonotype was found many times. CDR3 residues: CASSLGAGQYGYTF. CDR3 bases: TGTGCCAGCAGCTTAGGAGCAGGCCAGTATGGCTACACCTTC. The gene calls are TRBV7-3 and TRBJ1-2; no reliable D call. Trimming took 2 bases from V and 5 from J, leaving 12 bases between them. The CDR3 loop spans 14 amino acids. Germline V CDR1 and CDR2: SGHTA, FQGTGA. Drawing the rest from reference TRBV7-3 and TRBJ1-2, the complete variable domain is GAGVSQTPSNKVTEKGKYVELRCDPISGHTALYWYRQSLGQGPEFLIYFQGTGAADDSGLPNDRFFAVRPEGSVSTLKIQRTERGDSAVYLCASSLGAGQYGYTFGSGTRLTVV.

This rearrangement joins TRBV18 to TRBJ2-7, with no clear D. The germline gives CDR1 KGHSH, CDR2 LQKENI. The V gene lost 0 bases and the J gene lost 4 bases, with 7 bases spanning the gap. The CDR3 loop spans 13 amino acids. CDR3 protein: CASSPPGRYEQYF. The CDR3 DNA sequence: TGTGCCAGCTCACCACCGGGTCGGTACGAGCAGTACTTC.

The genes are TRBV3-1 and TRBJ2-7; D uncertain. This CDR3 comprises 13 residues. Trimming shortened V by 1 base and J by 6 bases, and 10 bases separated the two germline ends. Germline CDR1 and CDR2: LGHDT and YNNKEL (reference sequence). The CDR3 sequence: CASSQVPVGEQYF. In DNA form, the CDR3 reads TGTGCCAGCAGCCAAGTCCCCGTCGGCGAGCAGTACTTC.